The rows below give T cell receptor beta chains drawn from one sample of a study of T cells in Graves' hyperthyroidism and ophthalmopathy. One entry per CDR3 protein results from TCRdb running MiXCR on the multiplex PCR reads. The top ten clones hold 45% to 50% of a sample with about 480,000 distinct CDR3 sequences, less than 25% of them seen once. Specimen: blood. These receptors were obtained from a woman in her sixties or seventies with Graves' ophthalmopathy. The CDR3 runs from the conserved cysteine through the conserved F or W. Fields, in order: D gene, V gene, clone size, J gene, CDR3 protein, CDR3 DNA. A D gene is named only where the DNA matches it firmly. For some rows the clone size is stated as once, few or many, or as a class when expanded; others skip it.

d_call: .; v_call: TRBV24-1; clone_size: few; j_call: TRBJ2-2; cdr3_aa: CATADIKNTGELFF; cdr3_nt: TGTGCCACCGCGGACATAAAGAACACCGGGGAGCTGTTTTTT
d_call: .; v_call: TRBV19; clone_size: few; j_call: TRBJ1-4; cdr3_aa: CATMDQATNEKLFF; cdr3_nt: TGTGCCACCATGGACCAGGCAACTAATGAAAAACTGTTTTTT
d_call: .; v_call: TRBV5-5; clone_size: .; j_call: TRBJ2-5; cdr3_aa: CASSPQGLTQETQYF; cdr3_nt: TGTGCCAGCAGCCCACAGGGACTAACACAAGAGACCCAGTACTTC
d_call: TRBD2; v_call: TRBV6-2/TRBV6-3; clone_size: few; j_call: TRBJ2-3; cdr3_aa: CASSYKLAGGHTDTQYF; cdr3_nt: TGTGCCAGCAGTTATAAACTCGCGGGGGGGCACACAGATACGCAGTATTTT
d_call: .; v_call: TRBV19; clone_size: once; j_call: TRBJ2-3; cdr3_aa: CASSAPQHALTDTQYF; cdr3_nt: TGTGCCAGTAGTGCACCCCAACACGCGCTCACAGATACGCAGTATTTT
d_call: .; v_call: TRBV4-3; clone_size: .; j_call: TRBJ1-1; cdr3_aa: CASSQNDREAFF; cdr3_nt: TGCGCCAGCAGCCAGAACGACAGAGAAGCTTTCTTT
d_call: .; v_call: TRBV19; clone_size: few; j_call: TRBJ1-2; cdr3_aa: CASSIAAGNYGYTF; cdr3_nt: TGTGCCAGTAGTATAGCGGCCGGCAACTATGGCTACACCTTC
d_call: .; v_call: TRBV30; clone_size: many; j_call: TRBJ1-1; cdr3_aa: CAWNREEISEAFF; cdr3_nt: TGTGCCTGGAACAGGGAGGAGATTTCTGAAGCTTTCTTT
d_call: .; v_call: TRBV20-1; clone_size: .; j_call: TRBJ1-4; cdr3_aa: CSARDRAYYNEKLFF; cdr3_nt: TGCAGTGCTAGAGACCGGGCCTACTATAATGAAAAACTGTTTTTT
d_call: .; v_call: TRBV6-1; clone_size: .; j_call: TRBJ2-5; cdr3_aa: CASSYVKRQETQYF; cdr3_nt: TGTGCCAGCAGTTATGTGAAGAGACAAGAGACCCAGTACTTC
d_call: .; v_call: TRBV11-2; clone_size: many; j_call: TRBJ2-7; cdr3_aa: CASSLGVGAEQYF; cdr3_nt: TGTGCCAGCAGCTTAGGGGTCGGGGCCGAGCAGTACTTC
d_call: TRBD2; v_call: TRBV6-6; clone_size: few; j_call: TRBJ2-2; cdr3_aa: CASSYSAPGGGRGINTGELFF; cdr3_nt: TGTGCCAGCAGTTACTCTGCCCCTGGGGGCGGGAGGGGAATTAACACCGGGGAGCTGTTTTTT
d_call: TRBD1; v_call: TRBV6-1; clone_size: few; j_call: TRBJ2-7; cdr3_aa: CASSNGQVGYEQYF; cdr3_nt: TGTGCCAGCAGTAACGGACAGGTCGGGTACGAGCAGTACTTC
d_call: TRBD2; v_call: TRBV11-2; clone_size: many; j_call: TRBJ2-3; cdr3_aa: CASRGAAGGPTDTQYF; cdr3_nt: TGTGCCAGCAGAGGAGCGGCGGGAGGACCCACAGATACGCAGTATTTT
d_call: TRBD1; v_call: TRBV5-1; clone_size: .; j_call: TRBJ1-1; cdr3_aa: CASSRTGGLMNTEAFF; cdr3_nt: TGCGCCAGCAGCCGGACAGGGGGACTCATGAACACTGAAGCTTTCTTT
d_call: .; v_call: TRBV5-1; clone_size: .; j_call: TRBJ2-2; cdr3_aa: CASSSKQSTGELFF; cdr3_nt: TGCGCCAGCAGCTCCAAACAGAGCACCGGGGAGCTGTTTTTT
d_call: TRBD1; v_call: TRBV5-1; clone_size: many; j_call: TRBJ1-1; cdr3_aa: CASSLAAGGTEAFF; cdr3_nt: TGCGCCAGCAGCTTGGCCGCAGGGGGTACTGAAGCTTTCTTT
d_call: TRBD2; v_call: TRBV19; clone_size: .; j_call: TRBJ2-5; cdr3_aa: CASSMSGGSQETQYF; cdr3_nt: TGTGCCAGTAGTATGTCCGGGGGGTCCCAAGAGACCCAGTACTTC
d_call: .; v_call: TRBV6-1; clone_size: few; j_call: TRBJ1-2; cdr3_aa: CASTPTNYGYTF; cdr3_nt: TGTGCCAGCACCCCGACTAACTATGGCTACACCTTC
d_call: TRBD1; v_call: TRBV20-1; clone_size: few; j_call: TRBJ2-5; cdr3_aa: CSARAQNGTGVKTQYF; cdr3_nt: TGCAGTGCTAGAGCTCAAAACGGGACAGGGGTAAAGACCCAGTACTTC
d_call: .; v_call: TRBV20-1; clone_size: .; j_call: TRBJ1-1; cdr3_aa: CSASRSSMNTEAFF; cdr3_nt: TGCAGTGCTAGTCGAAGCAGCATGAACACTGAAGCTTTCTTT
d_call: .; v_call: TRBV6-8; clone_size: .; j_call: TRBJ2-7; cdr3_aa: CASSGTQRDGGLVGTYEQYF; cdr3_nt: TGTGCCAGCTCAGGGACACAGAGAGACGGCGGGCTGGTGGGGACCTACGAGCAGTACTTC
d_call: .; v_call: TRBV7-2; clone_size: many; j_call: TRBJ1-5; cdr3_aa: CASSLQNQPQHF; cdr3_nt: TGTGCCAGCAGCTTGCAGAATCAGCCCCAGCATTTT
d_call: TRBD2; v_call: TRBV5-1; clone_size: .; j_call: TRBJ2-1; cdr3_aa: CASSLRAGGPSGYNEQFF; cdr3_nt: TGCGCCAGCAGCTTGCGAGCGGGAGGGCCCTCGGGGTACAATGAGCAGTTCTTC
d_call: .; v_call: TRBV7-9; clone_size: .; j_call: TRBJ1-2; cdr3_aa: CASSLDSAGYTF; cdr3_nt: TGTGCCAGCAGCTTGGATTCGGCTGGCTACACCTTC
d_call: .; v_call: TRBV10-1; clone_size: .; j_call: TRBJ2-1; cdr3_aa: CASTPREQFF; cdr3_nt: TGCGCCAGCACGCCCAGAGAGCAGTTCTTC
d_call: .; v_call: TRBV7-3; clone_size: few; j_call: TRBJ2-3; cdr3_aa: CASSLIPTAADTQYF; cdr3_nt: TGTGCCAGCAGCTTAATTCCGACCGCGGCAGATACGCAGTATTTT
d_call: TRBD2; v_call: TRBV12-3/TRBV12-4; clone_size: .; j_call: TRBJ2-7; cdr3_aa: CASSAGLAGDEQYF; cdr3_nt: TGTGCCAGCAGCGCGGGACTAGCGGGAGATGAGCAGTACTTC
d_call: .; v_call: TRBV7-9; clone_size: .; j_call: TRBJ1-4; cdr3_aa: CASRPTPGPNEKLFF; cdr3_nt: TGTGCCAGCAGACCTACACCCGGACCTAATGAAAAACTGTTTTTT
d_call: TRBD2; v_call: TRBV7-9; clone_size: .; j_call: TRBJ2-5; cdr3_aa: CASSLFASGETQYF; cdr3_nt: TGTGCCAGCAGCTTATTTGCTAGCGGGGAGACCCAGTACTTC
d_call: TRBD2; v_call: TRBV6-5; clone_size: few; j_call: TRBJ2-3; cdr3_aa: CASSYSKASGSRADTQYF; cdr3_nt: TGTGCCAGCAGTTACTCGAAGGCTAGCGGGAGTCGTGCAGATACGCAGTATTTT
d_call: .; v_call: TRBV3-1; clone_size: many; j_call: TRBJ1-6; cdr3_aa: CASSQDRYGQYNSPLHF; cdr3_nt: TGTGCCAGCAGCCAAGATAGGTACGGACAGTATAATTCACCCCTCCACTTT
d_call: .; v_call: TRBV7-2; clone_size: .; j_call: TRBJ2-4; cdr3_aa: CASSLGTENIQYF; cdr3_nt: TGTGCCAGCAGCTTAGGAACAGAAAACATTCAGTACTTC
d_call: .; v_call: TRBV6-5; clone_size: .; j_call: TRBJ2-2; cdr3_aa: CASSYRFGELFF; cdr3_nt: TGTGCCAGCAGTTACCGTTTCGGGGAGCTGTTTTTT
d_call: .; v_call: TRBV20-1; clone_size: few; j_call: TRBJ2-7; cdr3_aa: CSARAEPGRSYEQYF; cdr3_nt: TGCAGTGCTAGGGCCGAGCCAGGGAGGTCCTACGAGCAGTACTTC
d_call: TRBD1; v_call: TRBV29-1; clone_size: .; j_call: TRBJ1-1; cdr3_aa: CSGGTGGHTEAFF; cdr3_nt: TGCAGCGGAGGGACAGGGGGCCACACTGAAGCTTTCTTT
d_call: TRBD1; v_call: TRBV30; clone_size: .; j_call: TRBJ2-7; cdr3_aa: CAWSVAGGNEQYF; cdr3_nt: TGTGCCTGGAGTGTAGCAGGGGGAAACGAGCAGTACTTC
d_call: TRBD1; v_call: TRBV29-1; clone_size: .; j_call: TRBJ1-1; cdr3_aa: CSGDRGQWTEAFF; cdr3_nt: TGCAGCGGCGACAGGGGGCAGTGGACTGAAGCTTTCTTT
d_call: TRBD1; v_call: TRBV20-1; clone_size: .; j_call: TRBJ2-1; cdr3_aa: CSAGDSVYNEQFF; cdr3_nt: TGCAGTGCTGGGGACAGCGTTTACAATGAGCAGTTCTTC
d_call: TRBD2; v_call: TRBV5-1; clone_size: .; j_call: TRBJ2-5; cdr3_aa: CASSLSSGSFETQYF; cdr3_nt: TGCGCCAGCAGCTTGTCCAGCGGGAGCTTTGAGACCCAGTACTTC